The following is a T cell receptor beta chain sequence with its context. Its antigen remains unknown. This record comes from a study of cytomegalovirus exposure and HLA in healthy donors. Findings and limits, study-wide: Cytomegalovirus-associated TCR beta chains were listed, numbering around 150. Whilst most TCR sequences proved rare, a subset of public TCRs occurred across many donors. It was confirmed in vitro that a few of the CMV-associated chains were specific for CMV antigens.

From the 120-subject validation cohort, which was separate from the roughly 690-subject first cohort, the donors were drawn. Only in-frame clones appear in the TCRdb table, and some are missing; sequencing was by immunoSEQ multiplex PCR. The sample records fewer than 200,000 clones, 87% being singletons. The germline V gene encodes CDR1 LNHDA and CDR2 SQIVND (reference sequence). Deletions cut 3 bases from V and 3 bases from J, with 9 bases between. The CDR3 totals 14 residues. Sequencing was performed on PBMCs. The rearrangement links TRBV19 to TRBJ2-1; D is uncertain. The origin of this receptor is a woman aged 25 to 39 in good health and CMV-seronegative. The chain's CDR3 is CASSIKRIYNEQFF. Written as DNA, the CDR3 is TGTGCCAGTAGTATTAAGAGGATCTACAATGAGCAGTTCTTC.